This TCR beta chain was obtained from a study of pediatric ulcerative colitis (dated by TCRdb to about 2019). Concerning the study at large: Seven ulcerative colitis patients had pancolitis and two had left-sided colitis, with histology consistent with ulcerative colitis in all. Using the Pediatric Ulcerative Colitis Activity Index, a couple of patients were classed as having mild disease, several as having moderate disease and three as having acute severe colitis. From about ten newly diagnosed, treatment-naive pediatric ulcerative colitis patients and a handful of non-IBD control children, paired blood and rectal samples were collected.

Rearranged CDR3 beta regions were amplified from genomic DNA with multiplex V and J primers using the immunoSEQ TRB Survey service. Survey-level sequencing depth of up to 500,000 reads per sample was used to keep depth equal across samples. The libraries were purified and pooled, then sequenced using Illumina technology. As for the original processing: Productive clonality, sample overlap, pairwise scatters, CDR3 beta length, V/D/J gene usage and productiveness were all assessed with the immunoSEQ online tools. Calculated diversity was defined as the number of unique rearrangements divided by total templates, multiplied by 100, and Shannon and Simpson indices were computed as well. Z-score normalized data were analyzed by principal component analysis with the R prcomp function and the ggbiplot package. Morisita's index was used to quantify the clonal overlap between blood and rectum within each subject. Drawn from immuneACCESS, this table holds only the in-frame rearrangements with V and J called that TCRdb kept. Clones are partly lost; checked studies trace under half to an unresolved V gene and leave the rest unexplained. V and J calls and clone size are copied from that table; D and trimming were computed from the DNA. In all, the sample holds approximately 5,000 clones, and 80% to 90% of those were seen once. Approximately 2% of the sample is taken by the ten largest.

The germline V gene yields SGHDT for CDR1 and YYEEEE for CDR2. CDR3 length: 14 amino acids, cysteine to phenylalanine. Only the CDR3 part of the read is kept: 42 bases, read in frame from the first base. From V the trimming removes 1 base and from J it removes 7 bases, while the gene matches leave 2 bases of the junction unaccounted for. Ulcerative colitis patients had received no immunosuppressive medication before the diagnostic colonoscopy. Blood was sampled at the time of the colonoscopy. The Wizard kit (Promega) was used to extract genomic DNA from both blood and intestinal samples. Overall results and qualifications from the work: The healthy control group was small, with only a few individuals. Autologous blood-rectal clonal overlap was significantly higher in ulcerative colitis patients than in controls, suggesting increased T cell trafficking to inflamed tissue. Because repertoires came from total lymphocyte DNA, patterns in rare subsets such as regulatory T cells may not be reflected. Features of the rectal repertoire distinguished controls, mild-moderate colitis patients and acute severe colitis patients, and in acute severe colitis rectal diversity was lower because of clonal expansions. For technical reasons, substantially fewer templates were yielded by the blood samples of two patients, and these blood samples were excluded from blood-rectal overlap analysis. Two rectal CDR3 clonotypes were found in every ulcerative colitis patient but in no control.

Concerning this clone: What this receptor recognizes is not known. Per-nucleotide qualities are absent, and no much larger clonotype sits a single base away.

Sequencing was performed on blood. The chain is made from TRBV5-6 and TRBJ1-6, and TRBD1 aligns with 7 junction nucleotides. The source of this sequence is a boy aged 5-17 years with mild ulcerative colitis. The CDR3 region has the sequence CASSLRQGNSPLHF. The DNA sequence is as follows: TGTGCCAGCAGCTTGCGACAGGGAAATTCACCCCTCCACTTT.